A selection of T cell receptor beta chains follows, all from one sample in a study of blood T cell repertoires in COVID-19. Sequencing was performed with immunoSEQ multiplex PCR; in TCRdb, only in-frame clones are kept and a portion is missing. Among 70,000 to 95,000 clones, around 96% were seen once, and the ten largest hold around 4%. Material: peripheral blood. The receptors derive from a human donor with active COVID-19. The donor label of this sample is uncertain. Both conserved end residues are part of each CDR3. A D gene is named only where the DNA matches it firmly. Some rows mark clone size as missing; the rest say once, few, many or name a class of expanded clone.

j_gene: TRBJ2-5
v_gene: TRBV4-1
abundance: NA
d_gene: NA
CDR3nt: TGCGCCAGCAGCCAAGCGGCAGGGCCAGAGACCCAGTACTTC
CDR3aa: CASSQAAGPETQYF

j_gene: TRBJ2-7
v_gene: TRBV28
abundance: NA
d_gene: TRBD1
CDR3nt: TGTGCCAGCAGTTTATGGGGCAAGGGGGCATCCTACGAGCAGTACTTC
CDR3aa: CASSLWGKGASYEQYF

j_gene: TRBJ2-2
v_gene: TRBV7-8
abundance: NA
d_gene: TRBD1
CDR3nt: TGTGCCAGCAGCCCGCGGACAGGTTTAAACACCGGGGAGCTGTTTTTT
CDR3aa: CASSPRTGLNTGELFF

j_gene: TRBJ2-1
v_gene: TRBV2
abundance: NA
d_gene: TRBD2
CDR3nt: TGTGCCAGCCTTAAGCAGCGGGGGCCCTACAATGAGCAGTTCTTC
CDR3aa: CASLKQRGPYNEQFF

j_gene: TRBJ2-2
v_gene: TRBV6-2/TRBV6-3
abundance: NA
d_gene: NA
CDR3nt: TGTGCCAGCAGTTACTCGATCTTCGGGCGACAGAGCTGGTCGGGCGGGGAGCTGTTTTTT
CDR3aa: CASSYSIFGRQSWSGGELFF

j_gene: TRBJ1-3
v_gene: TRBV29-1
abundance: NA
d_gene: NA
CDR3nt: TGCAGCGGGGGGGCAGGTTCTGGAAACACCATATATTTT
CDR3aa: CSGGAGSGNTIYF

j_gene: TRBJ2-3
v_gene: TRBV5-8
abundance: NA
d_gene: NA
CDR3nt: TGTGCCAGCAGCCATCGACCCCCCGGGGCAGATACGCAGTATTTT
CDR3aa: CASSHRPPGADTQYF

j_gene: TRBJ2-7
v_gene: TRBV7-2
abundance: NA
d_gene: NA
CDR3nt: TGTGCCAGCAGCCTCACTACTAGGAGCTCCTACGAGCAGTACTTC
CDR3aa: CASSLTTRSSYEQYF

j_gene: TRBJ2-6
v_gene: TRBV5-4
abundance: NA
d_gene: NA
CDR3nt: TGTGCCAGCAGCTTGGTATTCTCTGGGGCCAACGTCCTGACTTTC
CDR3aa: CASSLVFSGANVLTF

j_gene: TRBJ2-7
v_gene: TRBV28
abundance: NA
d_gene: NA
CDR3nt: TGTGCCAGCAGCACAAGTAGGGGGTTTGTCTACGAGCAGTACTTC
CDR3aa: CASSTSRGFVYEQYF

j_gene: TRBJ2-1
v_gene: TRBV4-3
abundance: NA
d_gene: TRBD2
CDR3nt: TGCGCCAGCAGCCCCTCCGGGACTAGGTACAATGAGCAGTTCTTC
CDR3aa: CASSPSGTRYNEQFF

j_gene: TRBJ1-1
v_gene: TRBV9
abundance: NA
d_gene: TRBD1
CDR3nt: TGTGCCAGCAGCGTATCCGGGACAGCTCGAACGGACACTGAAGCTTTCTTT
CDR3aa: CASSVSGTARTDTEAFF

j_gene: TRBJ2-2
v_gene: TRBV14
abundance: NA
d_gene: TRBD2
CDR3nt: TGTGCCAGCAAACTAGCGGGGGGCCAAACCGGGGAGCTGTTTTTT
CDR3aa: CASKLAGGQTGELFF

j_gene: TRBJ1-5
v_gene: TRBV27
abundance: NA
d_gene: TRBD1
CDR3nt: TGTGCCAGCAGCCGGACAGGGGGCGTGGGTCAGCCCCAGCATTTT
CDR3aa: CASSRTGGVGQPQHF

j_gene: TRBJ1-6
v_gene: TRBV18
abundance: NA
d_gene: TRBD1
CDR3nt: TGTGCCAGCTCCCCAGGACAGGGCAGTAATTCACCCCTCCACTTT
CDR3aa: CASSPGQGSNSPLHF

j_gene: TRBJ2-7
v_gene: TRBV5-4
abundance: NA
d_gene: NA
CDR3nt: TGTGCCAGCAGCCCCGCTATTTCCTCCTACGAGCAGTACTTC
CDR3aa: CASSPAISSYEQYF

j_gene: TRBJ2-2
v_gene: TRBV7-6
abundance: NA
d_gene: TRBD2
CDR3nt: TGTGCCAGCAGCTTATTGTCGAGTAGCGGGAATACTGGGGAGCTGTTTTTT
CDR3aa: CASSLLSSSGNTGELFF

j_gene: TRBJ2-2
v_gene: TRBV21-1
abundance: NA
d_gene: NA
CDR3nt: TGTGCCAGCAGCACTGGGAGATGTTCGAACACCGGGGAGCTGTTTTTT
CDR3aa: CASSTGRCSNTGELFF

j_gene: TRBJ1-2
v_gene: TRBV7-2
abundance: NA
d_gene: NA
CDR3nt: TGTGCCAGCAGAGCTCCTACAGGGTATGGCTACACCTTC
CDR3aa: CASRAPTGYGYTF

j_gene: TRBJ2-3
v_gene: TRBV18
abundance: once
d_gene: NA
CDR3nt: TGTGCCAGCTCACCACTACAGGCTAGCACAGATACGCAGTATTTT
CDR3aa: CASSPLQASTDTQYF

j_gene: TRBJ2-3
v_gene: TRBV19
abundance: NA
d_gene: TRBD1
CDR3nt: TGTGCCAGTAGTATATCACAGGGGAGAGATACGCAGTATTTT
CDR3aa: CASSISQGRDTQYF

j_gene: TRBJ2-3
v_gene: TRBV10-3
abundance: NA
d_gene: NA
CDR3nt: TGTGCCATCAGTGAGGACAGTCGCACAGATACGCAGTATTTT
CDR3aa: CAISEDSRTDTQYF

j_gene: TRBJ2-1
v_gene: TRBV28
abundance: NA
d_gene: NA
CDR3nt: TGTGCCCTCGGGGGACTTCGTGAGCAGTTCTTC
CDR3aa: CALGGLREQFF

j_gene: TRBJ2-7
v_gene: TRBV7-8
abundance: once
d_gene: NA
CDR3nt: TGTGCCAGCAGCCGCCCGCCTAGGACCTACGAGCAGTACTTC
CDR3aa: CASSRPPRTYEQYF

j_gene: TRBJ1-6
v_gene: TRBV14
abundance: NA
d_gene: NA
CDR3nt: TGTGCCAGCAGCCGAAACCTACAGCCACCCCTCCACTTT
CDR3aa: CASSRNLQPPLHF

j_gene: TRBJ1-6
v_gene: TRBV2
abundance: NA
d_gene: NA
CDR3nt: TGTGCCAGCACCGGGGGGGGTGACAGTTGGAATTCACCCCTCCACTTT
CDR3aa: CASTGGGDSWNSPLHF

j_gene: TRBJ2-1
v_gene: TRBV7-2
abundance: NA
d_gene: TRBD1
CDR3nt: TGTGCCAGCAGCCCCGACAGGGGACTCTACAATGAGCAGTTCTTC
CDR3aa: CASSPDRGLYNEQFF

j_gene: TRBJ2-7
v_gene: TRBV7-7
abundance: NA
d_gene: TRBD2
CDR3nt: TGTGCTAGCAGCTTAGGGGCTAGCGGGACGTCTGCCTACGAGCAGTACTTC
CDR3aa: CASSLGASGTSAYEQYF

j_gene: TRBJ2-2
v_gene: TRBV11-2
abundance: NA
d_gene: TRBD1
CDR3nt: TGTGCCAGCAGCCCCACAGGGGGCGCGACCGGGGAGCTGTTTTTT
CDR3aa: CASSPTGGATGELFF

j_gene: TRBJ2-5
v_gene: TRBV7-2
abundance: once
d_gene: TRBD1
CDR3nt: TGTGCCAGCAGCGTCCGGGACAGGGCTATGGAGACCCAGTACTTC
CDR3aa: CASSVRDRAMETQYF

j_gene: TRBJ2-5
v_gene: TRBV19
abundance: NA
d_gene: TRBD2
CDR3nt: TGTGCCAGTGGGGGGAGGGTTTACGAGACCCAGTACTTC
CDR3aa: CASGGRVYETQYF

j_gene: TRBJ2-5
v_gene: TRBV11-3
abundance: NA
d_gene: TRBD2
CDR3nt: TGTGCCAGCAGCTTAGGGGCTAGCGGGGGACTCCAAGAGACCCAGTACTTC
CDR3aa: CASSLGASGGLQETQYF

j_gene: TRBJ2-1
v_gene: TRBV27
abundance: once
d_gene: NA
CDR3nt: TGTGCCAGCAGCTGGCGCGGGGATGAGCAGTTCTTC
CDR3aa: CASSWRGDEQFF

j_gene: TRBJ2-2
v_gene: TRBV24-1
abundance: once
d_gene: TRBD2
CDR3nt: TGCGCCCCCCGGGGGCGGGGGGGGCCCGGGGAGCTGTTTTTT
CDR3aa: CAPRGRGGPGELFF

j_gene: TRBJ1-2
v_gene: TRBV5-6
abundance: once
d_gene: TRBD1
CDR3nt: TGTGCCAGCAGCTCAAAAAACAGGGGAGTTAGGCCTAACTATGGCTACACCTTC
CDR3aa: CASSSKNRGVRPNYGYTF

j_gene: TRBJ2-3
v_gene: TRBV7-9
abundance: NA
d_gene: NA
CDR3nt: TGTGCCAGCAGCTTAACGGGCACAGATACGCAGTATTTT
CDR3aa: CASSLTGTDTQYF

j_gene: TRBJ2-3
v_gene: TRBV7-2
abundance: NA
d_gene: TRBD2
CDR3nt: TGTGCCAGCAGCCGGCGGGAGGCTACGCAGTATTTT
CDR3aa: CASSRREATQYF

j_gene: TRBJ1-6
v_gene: TRBV6-1
abundance: NA
d_gene: TRBD1
CDR3nt: TGTGCCAGCAGTGAACTAAGGGGGCCCCACTTT
CDR3aa: CASSELRGPHF

j_gene: TRBJ1-5
v_gene: TRBV6-1
abundance: NA
d_gene: TRBD1
CDR3nt: TGTGCCAGCAGTGAAGGTCAGGGGGTGAGCAATCAGCCCCAGCATTTT
CDR3aa: CASSEGQGVSNQPQHF

j_gene: TRBJ2-5
v_gene: TRBV5-4
abundance: NA
d_gene: TRBD2
CDR3nt: TGTGCCAGCAGCGGGACTAGCCCCATCCCCCAAGAGACCCAGTACTTC
CDR3aa: CASSGTSPIPQETQYF

j_gene: TRBJ1-2
v_gene: TRBV7-2
abundance: NA
d_gene: NA
CDR3nt: TGTGCCAGCAGCTTATTTTTAGGGGGGCTTGGGGGGGAGGGCTACACCTTC
CDR3aa: CASSLFLGGLGGEGYTF

j_gene: TRBJ2-5
v_gene: TRBV15
abundance: NA
d_gene: TRBD1
CDR3nt: TGTGCCACCAGCAGAAGAACAGGGGACCAAGAGACCCAGTACTTC
CDR3aa: CATSRRTGDQETQYF

j_gene: TRBJ1-1
v_gene: TRBV27
abundance: NA
d_gene: TRBD1
CDR3nt: TGTGCCAGCAGCCCCCTGACAGGGAAGACGAACACTGAAGCTTTCTTT
CDR3aa: CASSPLTGKTNTEAFF

j_gene: TRBJ1-2
v_gene: TRBV3-1/TRBV3-2
abundance: NA
d_gene: TRBD1
CDR3nt: TGTGCCAGCAGCCAAGCAGCGGCCAGGGGGCCTAATGGCTACACCTTC
CDR3aa: CASSQAAARGPNGYTF

j_gene: TRBJ2-7
v_gene: TRBV10-3
abundance: NA
d_gene: NA
CDR3nt: TGTGCCATCAGTGAGAAGGGGGAGCAGTACTTC
CDR3aa: CAISEKGEQYF

j_gene: TRBJ2-7
v_gene: TRBV5-1
abundance: NA
d_gene: NA
CDR3nt: TGCGCCAGCAGCTTGGGGTCAGTCTCCTACGAGCAGTACTTC
CDR3aa: CASSLGSVSYEQYF

j_gene: TRBJ2-7
v_gene: TRBV6-2/TRBV6-3
abundance: NA
d_gene: NA
CDR3nt: TGTGCCAGCAGTCGAACAGGGTTAGAGCAGTACTTC
CDR3aa: CASSRTGLEQYF

j_gene: TRBJ2-1
v_gene: TRBV7-9
abundance: NA
d_gene: NA
CDR3nt: TGTGCCAGCAGCTTAGGCGGGGAACCCTACAATGAGCAGTTCTTC
CDR3aa: CASSLGGEPYNEQFF

j_gene: TRBJ2-3
v_gene: TRBV6-5
abundance: NA
d_gene: TRBD1
CDR3nt: TGTGCCAGCAGCCGAGGGGGCTTGGGCACAGATACGCAGTATTTT
CDR3aa: CASSRGGLGTDTQYF

j_gene: TRBJ2-7
v_gene: TRBV6-2/TRBV6-3
abundance: NA
d_gene: TRBD2
CDR3nt: TGTGCCAGCAGTTACTCGATAACTAGCGGGAGTTCCGAGCAGTACTTC
CDR3aa: CASSYSITSGSSEQYF

j_gene: TRBJ2-5
v_gene: TRBV24-1
abundance: NA
d_gene: NA
CDR3nt: TGTGCCACCAGTGATTTGCGGGCAGGGATTAGCCAAGAGACCCAGTACTTC
CDR3aa: CATSDLRAGISQETQYF

j_gene: TRBJ2-7
v_gene: TRBV11-3
abundance: NA
d_gene: TRBD1
CDR3nt: TGTGCCAGCAGCCCGAGACAGGGTTCGGGGTACGAGCAGTACTTC
CDR3aa: CASSPRQGSGYEQYF

j_gene: TRBJ1-2
v_gene: TRBV5-8
abundance: few
d_gene: NA
CDR3nt: TGTGCCAGCAGCTTGGCTATTGGGCGCTACACCTTC
CDR3aa: CASSLAIGRYTF

j_gene: TRBJ2-3
v_gene: TRBV6-1
abundance: NA
d_gene: TRBD2
CDR3nt: TGTGCCAGCAGTGAAGAGTATACTAGCGGGGTCACAGATACGCAGTATTTT
CDR3aa: CASSEEYTSGVTDTQYF

j_gene: TRBJ2-7
v_gene: TRBV7-8
abundance: NA
d_gene: TRBD1
CDR3nt: TGTGCCAGCAGCCTAAACCCCGGGACAGGGGGCTACGAGCAGTACTTC
CDR3aa: CASSLNPGTGGYEQYF

j_gene: TRBJ2-7
v_gene: TRBV5-1
abundance: NA
d_gene: NA
CDR3nt: TGCGCCAGCAGCTTGGCACGGGTGACGGTGACTGAGCAGTACTTC
CDR3aa: CASSLARVTVTEQYF

j_gene: TRBJ1-4
v_gene: TRBV18
abundance: NA
d_gene: TRBD1
CDR3nt: TGTGCCAGCTCATCCGGGACAGACGAAAAACTGTTTTTT
CDR3aa: CASSSGTDEKLFF

j_gene: TRBJ2-5
v_gene: TRBV9
abundance: once
d_gene: TRBD2
CDR3nt: TGTGCCAGCAGCGTAGCTTTCCAGCGGGGGGGCCAAGAGACCCAGTACTTC
CDR3aa: CASSVAFQRGGQETQYF

j_gene: TRBJ2-7
v_gene: TRBV28
abundance: NA
d_gene: TRBD1
CDR3nt: TGTGCCAGCAGTTTCTGGCAGGGGGTCACCTACGAGCAGTACTTC
CDR3aa: CASSFWQGVTYEQYF

j_gene: TRBJ1-1
v_gene: TRBV15
abundance: NA
d_gene: NA
CDR3nt: TGTGCCACCAGCAGAGGAAGGACGGGGGGGAACACTGAAGCTTTCTTT
CDR3aa: CATSRGRTGGNTEAFF